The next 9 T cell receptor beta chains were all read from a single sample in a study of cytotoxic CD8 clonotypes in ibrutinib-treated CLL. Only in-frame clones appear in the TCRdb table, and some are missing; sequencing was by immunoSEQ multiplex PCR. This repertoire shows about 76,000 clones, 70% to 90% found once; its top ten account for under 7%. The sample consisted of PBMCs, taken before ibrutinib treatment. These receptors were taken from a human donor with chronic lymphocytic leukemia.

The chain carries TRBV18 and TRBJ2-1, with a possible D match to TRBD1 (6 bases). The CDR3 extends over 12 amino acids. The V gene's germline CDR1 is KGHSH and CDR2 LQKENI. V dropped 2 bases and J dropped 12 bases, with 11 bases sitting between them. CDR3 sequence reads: CASSPTRGGQFF. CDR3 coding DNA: TGTGCCAGCTCACCAACCCGAGGGGGGCAGTTCTTC.

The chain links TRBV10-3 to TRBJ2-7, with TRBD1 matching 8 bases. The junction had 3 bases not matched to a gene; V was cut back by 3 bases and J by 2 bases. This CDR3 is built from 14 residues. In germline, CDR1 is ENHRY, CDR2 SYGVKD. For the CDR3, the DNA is TGTGCCATCAGTGACGGACAGGGTCCCTACGAGCAGTACTTC. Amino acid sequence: CAISDGQGPYEQYF.

CDR3 coding DNA: TGTGCCAGCAGCGACGGACAGCCCGAGCAGTACTTC. Amino acid sequence: CASSDGQPEQYF. The chain combines TRBV5-4 with TRBJ2-7, with a tentative D call TRBD1 (6 bases). Germline CDR1 is SGHNT and CDR2 is YYREEE (reference sequence). The CDR3 has 12 residues. Between the trimmed V and J ends, which lost 4 bases and 6 bases, there was a span of 11 bases.

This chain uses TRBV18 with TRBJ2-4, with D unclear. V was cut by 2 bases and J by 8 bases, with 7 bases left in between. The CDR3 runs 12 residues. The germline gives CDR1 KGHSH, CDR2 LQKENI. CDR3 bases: TGTGCCAGCTCACCAGATTTGCACATTCAGTACTTC. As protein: CASSPDLHIQYF. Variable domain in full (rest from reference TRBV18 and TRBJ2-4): NAGVMQNPRHLVRRRGQEARLRCSPMKGHSHVYWYRQLPEEGLKFMVYLQKENIIDESGMPKERFSAEFPKEGPSILRIQQVVRGDSAAYFCASSPDLHIQYFGAGTRLSVL.

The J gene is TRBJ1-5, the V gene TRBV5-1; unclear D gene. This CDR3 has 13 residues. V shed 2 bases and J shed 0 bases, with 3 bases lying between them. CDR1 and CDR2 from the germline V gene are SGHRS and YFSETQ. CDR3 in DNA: TGCGCCAGCAGCTTAAATAGCAATCAGCCCCAGCATTTT. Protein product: CASSLNSNQPQHF.

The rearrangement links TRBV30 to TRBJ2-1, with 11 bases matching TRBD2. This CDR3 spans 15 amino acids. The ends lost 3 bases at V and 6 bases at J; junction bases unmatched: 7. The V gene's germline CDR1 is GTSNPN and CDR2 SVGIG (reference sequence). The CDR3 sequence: CAWSTLAGGVNEQFF. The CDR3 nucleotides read TGTGCCTGGAGCACTCTAGCGGGAGGAGTCAATGAGCAGTTCTTC.

In nucleotides, the CDR3 is TGTGCCAGTCGGCGGGGCGGCGGGGGCACAGATACGCAGTATTTT. This codes for CASRRGGGGTDTQYF. The chain uses TRBV19 and TRBJ2-3, with a tentative D call TRBD2 (6 bases). Trimming removed 8 bases from V and 1 base from J, with 16 bases in between. CDR1 and CDR2 (germline): LNHDA, SQIVND (reference sequence). The length of the CDR3 is 15 residues.

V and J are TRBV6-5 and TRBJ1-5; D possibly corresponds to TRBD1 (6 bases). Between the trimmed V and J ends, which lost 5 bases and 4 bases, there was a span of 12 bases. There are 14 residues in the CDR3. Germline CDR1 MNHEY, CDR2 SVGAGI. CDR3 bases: TGTGCCAGCAGTCTAATGACAGGTAATCAGCCCCAGCATTTT. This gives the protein CASSLMTGNQPQHF.

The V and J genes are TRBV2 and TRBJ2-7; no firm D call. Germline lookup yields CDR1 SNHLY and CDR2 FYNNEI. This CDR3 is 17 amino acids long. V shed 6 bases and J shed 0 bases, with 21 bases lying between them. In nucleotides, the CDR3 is TGTGCCAGCAGCCAAGCTAGGTTCGGAACCATCTCCTACGAGCAGTACTTC. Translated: CASSQARFGTISYEQYF.